Described below is a single TCR beta chain sequence and its context. TCRdb analysed the 5' RACE reads with MiXCR anew, one entry per CDR3 protein. The sample includes about 470,000 distinct CDR3 sequences, approximately 24% seen only once; the top ten take approximately 2.9%. Germline CDR1 and CDR2: WSHSY and SAAADI. The CDR3 is 13 residues long. Trimming shortened V by 3 bases and J by 4 bases, and 9 bases separated the two germline ends. The sample belongs to a study of identical twins. This same sample was also part of a study on T cells expressing NK-cell markers. Turning to that study: Sequencing covered eight donors, seven HCMV-seropositive and one seronegative. In six donors, dominant NKG2C+ clonotypes were roughly 1.0-7.5% of CD8+ T cells. Once again these clonotypes came out on top in the CD3+CD56-NKG2C+ fraction of several donors.

This clonotype originated in a woman younger than 35 in good health. The chain has TRBV10-2 and TRBJ1-1; D uncertain. The sample was CD4+ T cells sorted from blood. This CDR3 is CASSEREITEAFF. Written as DNA, the CDR3 is TGCGCCAGCAGTGAAAGGGAGATCACTGAAGCTTTCTTT.